The next 10 T cell receptor beta chains were all read from a single sample in a study of blood T cell repertoires in COVID-19. Profiling relied on immunoSEQ multiplex PCR, and the TCRdb table lists in-frame clones only, not all of them. This repertoire shows approximately 300,000 clones, about 92% found once; its top ten account for approximately 17%. Sequenced: PBMCs or T cells enriched from blood (not recorded which). These receptors all stem from a woman between 25 and 40 years old who had recovered from COVID-19.

The gene calls are TRBV12-3 or TRBV12-4 and TRBJ2-1; TRBD1 is a possible D gene (5 bases). The CDR3 runs 12 residues. V was cut by 6 bases and J by 3 bases, with 6 bases left in between. CDR3 nucleotides: TGTGCCAGCAGCAGGGACTACAATGAGCAGTTCTTC. It translates to CASSRDYNEQFF.

The gene calls are TRBV6-6 and TRBJ1-4, with 7 bases that match TRBD1. V was pared by 6 bases and J by 2 bases, with 6 bases of the junction left unmatched. The CDR3 sequence is 15 residues long. Looked up from germline, CDR1 is MNHNY and CDR2 is SVGAGI (reference sequence). CDR3 residues: CASSHRGQTNEKLFF. CDR3 coding DNA: TGTGCCAGCAGCCACAGGGGCCAGACTAATGAAAAACTGTTTTTT.

The V and J genes are TRBV28 and TRBJ2-7; tentatively, D is TRBD2 (6 bases). V was clipped by 6 bases and J by 3 bases, with 12 bases between them. The CDR3 covers 13 residues. Germline V CDR1 and CDR2: MDHEN, SYDVKM. CDR3 nucleotides: TGTGCCAGCAGGACCGGGACTCTCTACGAGCAGTACTTC. Translation: CASRTGTLYEQYF.

V usage is TRBV24-1 and J usage is TRBJ1-6, with D hard to call. The V end was cut by 5 bases, the J end by 3 bases, with 7 bases between. The CDR3 runs 14 residues. Germline CDR1 KGHDR, CDR2 SFDVKD. The CDR3 DNA sequence: TGTGCCACCAGTGGCCGGGGCTATAATTCACCCCTCCACTTT. Its protein is CATSGRGYNSPLHF.

This chain connects TRBV7-2 to TRBJ2-5; 15 positions match TRBD2. This CDR3 is built from 17 residues. Trimming cost V 1 base and J 5 bases; bases outside gene matches: 5. Germline CDR1 and CDR2: SGHTA and FQGNSA. In nucleotides, the CDR3 is TGTGCCAGCAGCTTAGGGACTAGCGGGAGGGCCTGGGAGACCCAGTACTTC. As protein: CASSLGTSGRAWETQYF.

This clone showed up just once. This chain connects TRBV5-4 to TRBJ1-2; a possible D gene is TRBD1 (6 bases). This CDR3 is built from 12 residues. In germline, CDR1 is SGHNT, CDR2 YYREEE (reference sequence). Between the trimmed V and J ends, which lost 4 bases and 6 bases, there was a span of 10 bases. The CDR3 protein is CASSRYRDGYTF. The CDR3 region has the DNA TGTGCCAGCAGCCGATACAGGGATGGCTACACCTTC.

The V and J genes are TRBV28 and TRBJ1-2; D unclear. The CDR3 sequence is 13 residues long. Germline CDR1 is MDHEN and CDR2 is SYDVKM. V was cut by 4 bases and J by 3 bases, with 9 bases left in between. CDR3 DNA sequence: TGTGCCAGCAGTTCATCCCAATACTATGGCTACACCTTC. It encodes CASSSSQYYGYTF.

V is TRBV15 and J is TRBJ2-5, with TRBD1 identical over 7 bases. This CDR3 region has 16 residues. CDR1 and CDR2 (germline): LNHNV, YYDKDF (reference sequence). With V trimmed by 5 bases and J by 5 bases, 14 bases remained unmatched. CDR3 amino acids: CATSGADRAPRETQYF. The CDR3 region has the DNA TGTGCCACCAGCGGAGCAGACAGGGCCCCTCGGGAGACCCAGTACTTC.

The V and J genes are TRBV5-6 and TRBJ1-6; D might be TRBD1 (5 bases). CDR1 and CDR2 from the germline V gene are SGHDT and YYEEEE. V gave up 4 bases and J gave up 9 bases, with 11 bases separating them. CDR3 length: 13 residues. CDR3 region: CASSKQVFSPLHF. The CDR3 region has the DNA TGTGCCAGCAGCAAACAGGTTTTTTCACCCCTCCACTTT.

This chain connects TRBV2 to TRBJ1-4, with 7 bases aligning to TRBD1. The CDR3 totals 15 residues. Losses at the gene ends were 6 bases for V and 5 bases for J; bases not matched to a gene: 9. Germline lookup yields CDR1 SNHLY and CDR2 FYNNEI. For the CDR3, the DNA is TGTGCCAGCAGAACAAAAGGGGGCTCGAATGAAAAACTGTTTTTT. This translates into CASRTKGGSNEKLFF.